The present T cell receptor (beta chain) was sequenced within a study of blood T cell repertoires in COVID-19. Study in general: Both acute and convalescent COVID-19 samples were obtained from the United States, Italy and Spain. In each case, the material was cDNA or gDNA derived from T cells, B-cell-depleted T cells, or PBMCs.

In the authors' methods: Nucleated cell counts were estimated from reference gene primer amplification. Generated by immunoSEQ multiplex PCR, the TCRdb table keeps only in-frame clones and is missing some. V and J calls and clone size come straight from that table; D and trimming were deduced from the DNA. The sample consists of about 74,000 clones, about 91% of them appearing once. This CDR3 has 15 amino acids. V was clipped by 3 bases and J by 2 bases; unmatched bases: 6. Germline V gives CDR1 SEHNR, CDR2 FQNEAQ (reference sequence). The rearrangement uses TRBV7-9 and TRBJ1-2, with TRBD1 matching 7 bases. The sequence derives from a woman at least 80 years old with active or convalescent COVID-19. The sample was peripheral blood. The CDR3 DNA follows: TGTGCCAGCAGCTTCTGGGACAGAGACAACTATGGCTACACCTTC. Translated, it gives CASSFWDRDNYGYTF.